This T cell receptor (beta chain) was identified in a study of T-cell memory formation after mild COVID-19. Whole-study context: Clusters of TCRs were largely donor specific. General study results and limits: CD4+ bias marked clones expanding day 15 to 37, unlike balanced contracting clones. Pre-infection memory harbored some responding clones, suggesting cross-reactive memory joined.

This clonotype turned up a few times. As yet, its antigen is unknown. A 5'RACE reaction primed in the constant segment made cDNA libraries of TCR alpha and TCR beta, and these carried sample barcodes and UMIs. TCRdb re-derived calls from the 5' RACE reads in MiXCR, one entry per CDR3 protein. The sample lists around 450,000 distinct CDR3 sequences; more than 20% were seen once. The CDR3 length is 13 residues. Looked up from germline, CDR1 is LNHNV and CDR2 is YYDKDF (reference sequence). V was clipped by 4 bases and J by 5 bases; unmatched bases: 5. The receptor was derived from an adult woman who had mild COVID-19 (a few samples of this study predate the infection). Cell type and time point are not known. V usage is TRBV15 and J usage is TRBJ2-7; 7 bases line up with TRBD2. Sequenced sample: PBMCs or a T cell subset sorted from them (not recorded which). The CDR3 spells CATSTGTMDEQYF. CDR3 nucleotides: TGTGCCACCAGCACTGGGACTATGGACGAGCAGTACTTC.